The TCR beta chain described here comes from a study of T cells after yellow fever vaccination. TCRdb reanalysed the 5' RACE reads using MiXCR and keeps one entry per CDR3 protein. The sample shows 500,000 to 700,000 distinct CDR3 sequences, about 19% of them seen only once. This clonotype was seen a handful of times. Antigen unknown. The study's findings and limits: Across the CD4 and CD8 compartments, a small share of clonotypes was present in both.

The receptor comes from a man aged 25 to 40 who received the YFV17D yellow fever vaccine. This specimen was PBMCs, taken 15 days after the yellow fever booster vaccination.

The CDR3 spells CATSDSLTGSYEQYF. As DNA, the CDR3 is TGTGCCACCAGTGATTCCTTGACGGGATCCTACGAGCAGTACTTC. V is TRBV24-1 and J is TRBJ2-7; perhaps TRBD2 as D (5 bases). Germline loops: CDR1 KGHDR, CDR2 SFDVKD. V lost 2 bases and J lost 1, with 11 bases in between. CDR3 length: 15 amino acids.